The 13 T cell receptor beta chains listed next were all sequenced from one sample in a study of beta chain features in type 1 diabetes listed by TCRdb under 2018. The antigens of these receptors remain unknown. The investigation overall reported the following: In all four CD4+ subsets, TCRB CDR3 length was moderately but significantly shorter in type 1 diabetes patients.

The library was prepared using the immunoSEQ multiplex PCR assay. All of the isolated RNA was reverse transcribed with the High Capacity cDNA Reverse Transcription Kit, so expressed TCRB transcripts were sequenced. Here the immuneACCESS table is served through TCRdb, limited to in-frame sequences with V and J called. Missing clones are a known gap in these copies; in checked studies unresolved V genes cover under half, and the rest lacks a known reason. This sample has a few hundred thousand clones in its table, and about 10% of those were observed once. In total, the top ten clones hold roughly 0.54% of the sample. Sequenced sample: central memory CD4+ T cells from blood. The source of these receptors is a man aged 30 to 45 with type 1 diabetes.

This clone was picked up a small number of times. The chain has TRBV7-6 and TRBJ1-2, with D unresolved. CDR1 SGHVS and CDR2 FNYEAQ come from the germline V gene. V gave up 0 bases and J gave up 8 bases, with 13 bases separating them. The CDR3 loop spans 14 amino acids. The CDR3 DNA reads TGTGCCAGCAGCTTAGCATTTGGGGAAGGAGGCTACACCTTC. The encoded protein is CASSLAFGEGGYTF. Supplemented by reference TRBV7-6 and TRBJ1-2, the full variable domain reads GAGVSQSPRYKVTKRGQDVALRCDPISGHVSLYWYRQALGQGPEFLTYFNYEAQQDKSGLPNDRFSAERPEGSISTLTIQRTEQRDSAMYRCASSLAFGEGGYTFGSGTRLTVV.

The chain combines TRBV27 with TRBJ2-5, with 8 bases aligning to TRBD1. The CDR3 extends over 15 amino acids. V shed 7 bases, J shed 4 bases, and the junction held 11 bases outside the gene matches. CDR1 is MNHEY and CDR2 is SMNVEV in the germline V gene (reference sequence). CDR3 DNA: TGTGCCAGCAATCAGGGGGCTGGTTTTGGAGAGACCCAGTACTTC. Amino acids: CASNQGAGFGETQYF.

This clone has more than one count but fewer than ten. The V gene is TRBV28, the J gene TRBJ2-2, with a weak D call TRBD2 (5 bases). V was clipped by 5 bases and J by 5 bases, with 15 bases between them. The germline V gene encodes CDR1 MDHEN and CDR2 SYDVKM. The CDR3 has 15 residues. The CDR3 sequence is CASSDGGTLTGELFF. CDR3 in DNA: TGTGCCAGCAGTGACGGAGGCACCTTGACCGGGGAGCTGTTTTTT.

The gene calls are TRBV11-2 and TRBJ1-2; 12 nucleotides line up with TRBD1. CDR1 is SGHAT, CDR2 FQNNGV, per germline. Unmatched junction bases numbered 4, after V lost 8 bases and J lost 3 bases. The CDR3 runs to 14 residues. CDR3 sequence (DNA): TGTGCCAGCGCCGGGACAGGGGGCGACTATGGCTACACCTTC. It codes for CASAGTGGDYGYTF.

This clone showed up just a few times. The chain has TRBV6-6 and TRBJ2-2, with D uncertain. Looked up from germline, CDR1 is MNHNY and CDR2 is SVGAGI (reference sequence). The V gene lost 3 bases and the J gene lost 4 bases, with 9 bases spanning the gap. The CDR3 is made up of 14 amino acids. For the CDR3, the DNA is TGTGCCAGCAGTTATTCCCATGGCACCGGGGAGCTGTTTTTT. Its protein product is CASSYSHGTGELFF.

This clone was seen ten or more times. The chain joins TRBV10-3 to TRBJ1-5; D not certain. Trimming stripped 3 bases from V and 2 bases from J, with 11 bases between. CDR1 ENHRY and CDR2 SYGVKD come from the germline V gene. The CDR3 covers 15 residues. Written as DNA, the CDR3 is TGTGCCATCAGTGAAACGAGAGACCGCAATCAGCCCCAGCATTTT. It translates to CAISETRDRNQPQHF.

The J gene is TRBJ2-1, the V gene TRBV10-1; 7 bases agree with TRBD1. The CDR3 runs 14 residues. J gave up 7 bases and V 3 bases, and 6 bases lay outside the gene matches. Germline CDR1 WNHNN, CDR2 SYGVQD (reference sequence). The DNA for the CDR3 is TGCGCCAGCAGTGATGGGACAGTCCCTAATGAGCAGTTCTTC. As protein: CASSDGTVPNEQFF.

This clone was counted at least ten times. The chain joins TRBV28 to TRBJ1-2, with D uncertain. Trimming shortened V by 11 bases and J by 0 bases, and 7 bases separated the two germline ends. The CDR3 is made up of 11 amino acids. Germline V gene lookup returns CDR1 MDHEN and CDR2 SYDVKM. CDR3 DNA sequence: TGTGCCGGCCGGTCTAACTATGGCTACACCTTC. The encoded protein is CAGRSNYGYTF.

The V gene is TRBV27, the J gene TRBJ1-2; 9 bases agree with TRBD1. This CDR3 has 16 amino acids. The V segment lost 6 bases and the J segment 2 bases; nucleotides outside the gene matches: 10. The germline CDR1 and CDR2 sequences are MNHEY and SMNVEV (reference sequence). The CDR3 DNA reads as TGTGCCAGCAGCCCCAGGACAGGGGCCGTGAACTATGGCTACACCTTC. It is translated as CASSPRTGAVNYGYTF.

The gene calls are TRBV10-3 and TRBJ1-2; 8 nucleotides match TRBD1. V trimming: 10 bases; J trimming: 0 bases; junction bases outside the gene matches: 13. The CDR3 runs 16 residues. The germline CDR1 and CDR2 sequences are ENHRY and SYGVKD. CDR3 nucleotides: TGTGCCACCCGAGGGACAGGTGCTACTACTAACTATGGCTACACCTTC. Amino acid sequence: CATRGTGATTNYGYTF.

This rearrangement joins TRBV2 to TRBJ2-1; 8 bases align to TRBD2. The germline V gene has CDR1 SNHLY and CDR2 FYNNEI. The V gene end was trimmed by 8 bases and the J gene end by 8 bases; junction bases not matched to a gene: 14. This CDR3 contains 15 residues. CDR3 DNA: TGTGCCAGCCGTCAGCTAGCGGGTGGGGGCGATGAGCAGTTCTTC. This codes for CASRQLAGGGDEQFF.

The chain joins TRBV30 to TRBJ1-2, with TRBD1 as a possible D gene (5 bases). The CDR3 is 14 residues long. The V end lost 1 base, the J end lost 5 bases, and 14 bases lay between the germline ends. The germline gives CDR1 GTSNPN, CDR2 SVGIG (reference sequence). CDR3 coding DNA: TGTGCCTGGAGTGCCTTCGGGACTGAGTATGGCTACACCTTC. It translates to CAWSAFGTEYGYTF.

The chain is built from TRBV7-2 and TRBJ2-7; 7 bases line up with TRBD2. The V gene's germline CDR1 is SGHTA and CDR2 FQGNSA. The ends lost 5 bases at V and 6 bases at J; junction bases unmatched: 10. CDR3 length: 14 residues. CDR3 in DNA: TGTGCCAGCAGCCGGGGAGGGGTGAATGGCGAGCAGTACTTC. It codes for CASSRGGVNGEQYF.